These 12 T cell receptor beta chains originate from one sample sequenced in a study of T cell repertoires in cytomegalovirus infection. MiXCR, applied by TCRdb to the reads, yields one record per CDR3 protein. The sample records hundreds of thousands of distinct CDR3 sequences, 15% to 20% being singletons. Sequencing input: PBMCs. The origin of the receptors is a human donor in good health (CMV status not recorded). Some clones in this sample may be carry-over from other donors' samples.

This clonotype was detected ten times or more. The chain has TRBV7-9 and TRBJ1-3, with D possibly TRBD1 on 6 matching bases. Trimming took off 3 bases at V and 0 bases at J, with 15 bases between the two ends. Germline V lookup: CDR1 SEHNR, CDR2 FQNEAQ (reference sequence). The CDR3 has 17 residues. CDR3 DNA: TGTGCCAGCAGCTTTTATGCAGGGGACCACTCTGGAAACACCATATATTTT. Encoded protein: CASSFYAGDHSGNTIYF.

This clonotype was counted many times. CDR3 sequence reads: CASSLKGRTDQGGSDIQYF. CDR3 coding DNA: TGTGCCAGCAGCTTAAAGGGGAGGACGGATCAGGGCGGAAGTGACATTCAGTACTTC. V is TRBV7-2 and J is TRBJ2-4, with TRBD2 as a possible D gene (6 bases). V dropped 2 bases and J dropped 8 bases, with 28 bases sitting between them. This CDR3 contains 19 residues. Germline-derived CDR1 and CDR2 are SGHTA and FQGNSA.

This clonotype was counted at least ten times. V is TRBV11-3 and J is TRBJ2-2; D call uncertain. Looked up from germline, CDR1 is SGHNT and CDR2 is YENEEA. The CDR3 covers 15 residues. V was pared by 3 bases and J by 0 bases, with 8 bases between. CDR3 DNA sequence: TGTGCCAGCAGCTTGGCCAGACCGAACACCGGGGAGCTGTTTTTT. As protein: CASSLARPNTGELFF.

The rearrangement uses TRBV3-1 and TRBJ1-5; 7 bases line up with TRBD1. With V trimmed by 1 base and J by 5 bases, 2 bases remained unmatched. The germline V gene encodes CDR1 LGHDT and CDR2 YNNKEL (reference sequence). The CDR3 contains 14 residues. The CDR3 nucleotides are TGTGCCAGCAGCCAAGGGGACAGATATCAGCCCCAGCATTTT. Encoded protein: CASSQGDRYQPQHF.

This clonotype was seen repeatedly, ten times or more. This chain links TRBV27 with TRBJ2-7; no definite D call. The ends were cut back, 2 bases at V and 2 bases at J, with 13 bases in the middle. Germline values: CDR1 MNHEY, CDR2 SMNVEV (reference sequence). The CDR3 is 15 residues long. The CDR3, as DNA: TGTGCCAGCAGTTTAGGCCCCGGAGAAACCTACGAGCAGTACTTC. Protein product: CASSLGPGETYEQYF.

This clonotype was observed many times. The J gene is TRBJ1-5, the V gene TRBV4-1; 9 bases map to TRBD1. The length of the CDR3 is 17 residues. V shed 0 bases, J shed 8 bases, and the junction held 11 bases outside the gene matches. Germline loops: CDR1 MGHRA, CDR2 YSYEKL. This CDR3 reads CASSQDRVGQGKEPQHF. As DNA, the CDR3 is TGCGCCAGCAGCCAAGATCGAGTGGGACAGGGTAAGGAGCCCCAGCATTTT.

This rearrangement joins TRBV29-1 to TRBJ1-1, with 9 bases identical to TRBD1. This CDR3 has 12 amino acids. V gave up 5 bases and J gave up 5 bases; unmatched junction bases: 3. CDR1 SQVTM and CDR2 ANQGSEA come from the germline V gene. The CDR3 region has the DNA TGCAGCGTTCGAGACAGGGGGACTGAAGCTTTCTTT. Translation: CSVRDRGTEAFF.

Many counts were recorded for this clonotype. The V and J genes are TRBV7-2 and TRBJ1-2, with TRBD1 as a possible D gene (6 bases). The CDR3 runs to 14 residues. Trimming stripped 7 bases from V and 5 bases from J, with 17 bases between. Per germline, CDR1 SGHTA and CDR2 FQGNSA. This chain's CDR3 is CASTTTGKIYGYTF. CDR3 bases: TGTGCCAGCACCACAACAGGGAAAATTTATGGCTACACCTTC.

In its sample, this clonotype was seen a few times. The chain joins TRBV6-6 to TRBJ2-1, with 8 bases identical to TRBD2. The CDR3 loop spans 14 amino acids. Germline CDR1 and CDR2: MNHNY and SVGAGI (reference sequence). With V trimmed by 6 bases and J by 8 bases, 9 bases remained unmatched. The DNA of the CDR3 is TGTGCCAGCAGGCCCTGGCGGGGGGCCTATGAGCAGTTCTTC. It specifies CASRPWRGAYEQFF.

This chain links TRBV7-2 with TRBJ1-5, with no clear D. Germline V CDR1 and CDR2: SGHTA, FQGNSA. The CDR3 has 15 residues. V was pared by 1 base and J by 0 bases, with 7 bases between. This CDR3 is CASSLGAISNQPQHF. The CDR3 DNA is TGTGCCAGCAGCTTAGGAGCCATTAGCAATCAGCCCCAGCATTTT.

This clonotype was seen only a few times. The chain couples TRBV28 to TRBJ1-5; the D is unclear. The CDR3 covers 15 residues. CDR1 and CDR2 from the germline V gene are MDHEN and SYDVKM. The V end lost 3 bases, the J end lost 0 bases, and 9 bases lay between the germline ends. The CDR3 nucleotides are TGTGCCAGCAGTTTGGGAGCGGCTAGCAATCAGCCCCAGCATTTT. Translation: CASSLGAASNQPQHF.

This clonotype was detected a few times. The V and J genes are TRBV2 and TRBJ2-3, with a weak D call TRBD2 (5 bases). There are 17 residues in the CDR3. Trimming removed 8 bases at V and 2 bases at J, with 23 bases between. Per germline, CDR1 SNHLY and CDR2 FYNNEI. The CDR3 DNA reads as TGTGCCAGCGGTAGTAAGGTGCCTAGCCCCATCACAGATACGCAGTATTTT. Translation gives CASGSKVPSPITDTQYF.